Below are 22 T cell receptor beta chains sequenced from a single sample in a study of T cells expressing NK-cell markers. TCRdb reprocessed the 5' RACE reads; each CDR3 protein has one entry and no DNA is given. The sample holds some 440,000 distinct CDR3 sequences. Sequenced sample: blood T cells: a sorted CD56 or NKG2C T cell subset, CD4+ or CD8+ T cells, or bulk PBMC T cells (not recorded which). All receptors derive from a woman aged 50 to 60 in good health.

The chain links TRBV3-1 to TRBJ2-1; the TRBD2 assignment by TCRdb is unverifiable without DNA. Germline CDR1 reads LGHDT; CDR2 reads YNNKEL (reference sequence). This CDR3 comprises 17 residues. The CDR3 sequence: CASSPRPLAGGANEQFF.

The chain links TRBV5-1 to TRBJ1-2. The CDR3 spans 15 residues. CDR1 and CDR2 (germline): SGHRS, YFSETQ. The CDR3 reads CASSLDSSTIYGYTF.

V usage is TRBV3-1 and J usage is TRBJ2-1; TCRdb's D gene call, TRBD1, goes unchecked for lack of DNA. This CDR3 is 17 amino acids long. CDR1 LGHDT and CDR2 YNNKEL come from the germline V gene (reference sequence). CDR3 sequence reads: CASSQDTGYHSYNEQFF.

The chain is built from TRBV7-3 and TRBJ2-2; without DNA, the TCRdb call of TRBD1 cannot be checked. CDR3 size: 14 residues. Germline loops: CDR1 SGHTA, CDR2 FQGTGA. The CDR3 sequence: CASSQTGVTGELFF.

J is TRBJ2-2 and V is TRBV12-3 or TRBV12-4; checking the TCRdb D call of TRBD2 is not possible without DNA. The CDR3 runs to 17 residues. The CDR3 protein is CASREGLAGGNSRELFF.

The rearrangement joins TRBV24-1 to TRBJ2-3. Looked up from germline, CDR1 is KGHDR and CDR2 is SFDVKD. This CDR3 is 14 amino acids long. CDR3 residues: CATCGSSSTDTQYF.

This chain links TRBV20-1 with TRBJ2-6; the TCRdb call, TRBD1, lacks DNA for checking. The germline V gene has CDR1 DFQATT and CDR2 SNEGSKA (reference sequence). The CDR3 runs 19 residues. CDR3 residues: CSARLSRGKSFSGANVLTF.

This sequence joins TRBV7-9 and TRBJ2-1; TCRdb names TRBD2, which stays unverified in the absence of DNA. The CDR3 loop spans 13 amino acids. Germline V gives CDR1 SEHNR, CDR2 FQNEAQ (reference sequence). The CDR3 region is CASSYLSGREQFF.

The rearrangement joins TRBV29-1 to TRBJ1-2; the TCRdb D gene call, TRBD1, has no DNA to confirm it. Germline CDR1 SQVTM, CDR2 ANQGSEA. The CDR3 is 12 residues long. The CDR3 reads CSASQGARGYPF.

CDR3 loop: CASSMKTGRSAGNTIYF. The chain recombines TRBV9 with TRBJ1-3. The CDR3 is 17 residues long. Per the germline V gene, CDR1 is SGDLS and CDR2 is YYNGEE.

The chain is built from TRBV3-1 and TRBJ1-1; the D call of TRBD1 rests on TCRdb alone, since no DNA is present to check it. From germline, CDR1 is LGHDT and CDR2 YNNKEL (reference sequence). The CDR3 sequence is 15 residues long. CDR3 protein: CASSYGGRMTTEAFF.

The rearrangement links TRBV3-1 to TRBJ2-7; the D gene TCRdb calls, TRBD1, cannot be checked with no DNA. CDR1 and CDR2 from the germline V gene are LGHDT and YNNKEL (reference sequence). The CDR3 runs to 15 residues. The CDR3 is CASSQDRWTDYEQYF.

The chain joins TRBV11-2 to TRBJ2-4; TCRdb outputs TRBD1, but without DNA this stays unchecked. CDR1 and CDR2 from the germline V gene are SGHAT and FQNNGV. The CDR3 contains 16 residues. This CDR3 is CASSPRQTIAKNIQYF. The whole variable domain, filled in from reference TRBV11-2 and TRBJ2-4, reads EAGVAQSPRYKIIEKRQSVAFWCNPISGHATLYWYQQILGQGPKLLIQFQNNGVVDDSQLPKDRFSAERLKGVDSTLKIQPAKLEDSAVYLCASSPRQTIAKNIQYFGAGTRLSVL.

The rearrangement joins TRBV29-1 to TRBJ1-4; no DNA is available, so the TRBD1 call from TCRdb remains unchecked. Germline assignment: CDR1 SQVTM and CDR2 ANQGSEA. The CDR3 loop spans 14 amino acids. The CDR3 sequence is CSVGLGTHNEKLFF.

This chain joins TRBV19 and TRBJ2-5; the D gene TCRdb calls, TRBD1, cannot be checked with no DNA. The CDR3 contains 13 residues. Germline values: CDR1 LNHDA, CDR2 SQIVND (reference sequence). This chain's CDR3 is CASRDSDEETQYF.

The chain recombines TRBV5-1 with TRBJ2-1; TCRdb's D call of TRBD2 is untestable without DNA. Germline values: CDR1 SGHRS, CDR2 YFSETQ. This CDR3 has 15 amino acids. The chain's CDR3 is CASSSRATEDNEQFF.

The CDR3: CSAKGDSRTDTQYF. The chain uses TRBV20-1 and TRBJ2-3; TCRdb selects TRBD1, and the lack of DNA leaves this call unchecked. Germline V gives CDR1 DFQATT, CDR2 SNEGSKA (reference sequence). The CDR3 runs 14 residues.

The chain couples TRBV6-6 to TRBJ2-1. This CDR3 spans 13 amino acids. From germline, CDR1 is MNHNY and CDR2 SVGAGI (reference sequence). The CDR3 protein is CASSYSMDNEQFF.

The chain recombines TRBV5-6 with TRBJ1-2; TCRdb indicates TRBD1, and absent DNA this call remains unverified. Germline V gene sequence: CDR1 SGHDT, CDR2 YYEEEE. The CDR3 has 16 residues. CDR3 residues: CASSLDREQGSYGYTF.

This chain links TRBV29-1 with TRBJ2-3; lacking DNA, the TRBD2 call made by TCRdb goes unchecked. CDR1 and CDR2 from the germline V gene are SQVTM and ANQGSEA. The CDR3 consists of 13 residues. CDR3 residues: CSVLAGSTDTQYF.

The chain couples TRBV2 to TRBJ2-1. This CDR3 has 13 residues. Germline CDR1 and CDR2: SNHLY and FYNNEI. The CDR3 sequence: CASRVDTGGLQFF. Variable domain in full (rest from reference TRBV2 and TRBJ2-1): EPEVTQTPSHQVTQMGQEVILRCVPISNHLYFYWYRQILGQKVEFLVSFYNNEISEKSEIFDDQFSVERPDGSNFTLKIRSTKLEDSAMYFCASRVDTGGLQFFGPGTRLTVL.

CDR3 amino acids: CAISRQGVFGAPEAFF. This rearrangement joins TRBV10-3 to TRBJ1-1; as DNA is missing, the TRBD1 call by TCRdb cannot be tested. The CDR3 totals 16 residues. Germline V gene sequence: CDR1 ENHRY, CDR2 SYGVKD.